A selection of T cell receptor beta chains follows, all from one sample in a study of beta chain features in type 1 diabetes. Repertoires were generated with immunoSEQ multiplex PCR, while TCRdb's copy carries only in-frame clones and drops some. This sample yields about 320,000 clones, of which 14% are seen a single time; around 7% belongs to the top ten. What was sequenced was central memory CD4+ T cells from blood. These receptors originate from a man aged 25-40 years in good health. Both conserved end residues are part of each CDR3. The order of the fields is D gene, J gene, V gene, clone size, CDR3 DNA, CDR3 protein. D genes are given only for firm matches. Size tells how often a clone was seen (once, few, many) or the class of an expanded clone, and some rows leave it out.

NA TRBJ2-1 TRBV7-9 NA TGTGCCAGCAGCTTGGCCACATACTTAAGGGTCAATGAGCAGTTCTTC CASSLATYLRVNEQFF
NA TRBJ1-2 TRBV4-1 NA TGCGCCAGCAGCCAATGGACAATCTCCAGCTATGGCTACACCTTC CASSQWTISSYGYTF
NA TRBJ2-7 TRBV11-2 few TGTGCCAGCAGCCGGGGACGGCGCTACGAGCAGTACTTC CASSRGRRYEQYF
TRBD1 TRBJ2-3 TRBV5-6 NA TGTGCCAGCAGCTTAAGGGACAGGGGGCGGTATACGCAGTATTTT CASSLRDRGRYTQYF
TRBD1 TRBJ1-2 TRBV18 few TGTGCCAGCTCACCGGACAGGGCCTATGGCTACACCTTC CASSPDRAYGYTF
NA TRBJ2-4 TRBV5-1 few TGCGCCAGCAGCCCGGACACAGGAGGTTCCTCTACGGGGAACATTCAGTACTTC CASSPDTGGSSTGNIQYF
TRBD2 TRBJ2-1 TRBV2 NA TGTGCCAGCGAGCTAGCGGCCTCCTACAATGAGCAGTTCTTC CASELAASYNEQFF
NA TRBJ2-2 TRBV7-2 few TGTGCCAGCAGCTTCGTCCGAACGGAGGAGCTGTTTTTT CASSFVRTEELFF
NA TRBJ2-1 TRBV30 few TGTGCCTGGAGTGTACCTTCCGGGAGCACTAACAATGAGCAGTTCTTC CAWSVPSGSTNNEQFF
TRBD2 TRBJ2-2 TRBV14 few TGTGCCAGCAGCTCCTGGCGGGGGGGCCTTCGTGGCACCGGGGAGCTGTTTTTT CASSSWRGGLRGTGELFF
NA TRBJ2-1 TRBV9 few TGTGCCAGCAGCGTAGGGAGGGGGACAGTCTCCTACAATGAGCAGTTCTTC CASSVGRGTVSYNEQFF
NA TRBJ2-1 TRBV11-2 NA TGTGCCAGCAGCTTTAAAAATGAGCAGTTCTTC CASSFKNEQFF
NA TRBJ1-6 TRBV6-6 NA TGTGCCAGCAGTTACACGGGTTTCGATTCACCCCTCCACTTT CASSYTGFDSPLHF
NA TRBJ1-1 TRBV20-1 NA TGCAGTCCGCAAGAGGTTACTGAAGCTTTCTTT CSPQEVTEAFF
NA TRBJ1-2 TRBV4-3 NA TGCGCCAGCAGCCAAGATGCCCGGAGTAAATTCTATGGCTACACCTTC CASSQDARSKFYGYTF
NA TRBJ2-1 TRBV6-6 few TGTGCCAGCAGTTATAAGGGGGTCAATGAGCAGTTCTTC CASSYKGVNEQFF
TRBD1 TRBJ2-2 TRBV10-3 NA TGTGCCATCAGTGGGACAGGAAGCACCGGGGAGCTGTTTTTT CAISGTGSTGELFF
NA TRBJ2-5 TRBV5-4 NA TGTGCCAGCAGCTTGGAGGGTCAAGAGACCCAGTACTTC CASSLEGQETQYF
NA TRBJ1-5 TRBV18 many TGTGCCAGCTCACCACCGTCGGGCGTAGAGCCCCAGCATTTT CASSPPSGVEPQHF
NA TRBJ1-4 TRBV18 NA TGTGCCAGCTCGGGTCAACAGGGCATTGAGGAAAAACTGTTTTTT CASSGQQGIEEKLFF
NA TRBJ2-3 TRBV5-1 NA TGCGCCAGCAGCTTATACAACAGGGGAGGATCAGATACGCAGTATTTT CASSLYNRGGSDTQYF
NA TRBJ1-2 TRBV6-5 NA TGTGCCAGCAGTTACTCGGCCAGGGGAAACTATGGCTACACCTTC CASSYSARGNYGYTF
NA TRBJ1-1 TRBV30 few TGTGCCTGGACCCCTACGGGGTGGGACACTGAAGCTTTCTTT CAWTPTGWDTEAFF
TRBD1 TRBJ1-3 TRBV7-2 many TGTGCCAGCAGCTTTGCCCCGACAGGGGGGTCTGGAAACACCATATATTTT CASSFAPTGGSGNTIYF
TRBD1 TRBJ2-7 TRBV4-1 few TGCGCCAGCAGCCAAGACCTCCAGGGACAGGTCCAGGATTACGAGCAGTACTTC CASSQDLQGQVQDYEQYF
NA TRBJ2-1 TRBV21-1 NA TGTGCCAGCACCCACAGGGTAGCCAATGAGCAGTTCTTC CASTHRVANEQFF
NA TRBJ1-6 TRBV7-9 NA TGTGCCAGCAGCCCTCGGACGGGGGCCTCAGCCCTCCACTTT CASSPRTGASALHF
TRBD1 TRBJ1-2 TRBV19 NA TGTGCCAGTAGTGTACAGGGGCCCTATGGCTACACCTTC CASSVQGPYGYTF
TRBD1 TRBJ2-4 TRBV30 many TGTGCCTGGAGTGGACAGGGAAACATTCAGTACTTC CAWSGQGNIQYF
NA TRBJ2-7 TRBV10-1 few TGCGCCAGCAGTGAGGGCGGTTCCTACGAGCAGTACTTC CASSEGGSYEQYF
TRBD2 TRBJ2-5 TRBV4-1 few TGCGCCAGCAGCCAAGAGGGTCTAGCGGGTGAGACCCAGTACTTC CASSQEGLAGETQYF
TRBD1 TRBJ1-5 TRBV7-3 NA TGTGCCAGCAGCTTATCCAGGGGGCAGGTTCAGCCCCAGCATTTT CASSLSRGQVQPQHF
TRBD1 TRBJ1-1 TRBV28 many TGTGCCAGCAGTTTAATCTCAGGGGGCGCAAAAACTGAAGCTTTCTTT CASSLISGGAKTEAFF
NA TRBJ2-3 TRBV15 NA TGTGCCACCAGCAGAGAAGCATCTGGGGCAGATACGCAGTATTTT CATSREASGADTQYF
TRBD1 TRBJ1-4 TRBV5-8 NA TGTGCCAGCAGCTCAACATCCCGGGACAGTGGCAAACTGTTTTTT CASSSTSRDSGKLFF
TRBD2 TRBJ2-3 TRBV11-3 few TGTGCCAGCAGCTTCCGAGCGGGGGGAACGGATACGCAGTATTTT CASSFRAGGTDTQYF
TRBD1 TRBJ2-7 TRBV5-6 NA TGTGCCAGCAGCTCGAATCCGGGACAGAGCTACGAGCAGTACTTC CASSSNPGQSYEQYF
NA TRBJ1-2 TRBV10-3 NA TGTGCCATCAGTGATCTTGTAGTGGGGCCGGGTGGCTACACCTTC CAISDLVVGPGGYTF
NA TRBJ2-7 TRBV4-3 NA TGCGCCAGCAGCCCCGCTCACGGGGACGAGCAGTACTTC CASSPAHGDEQYF
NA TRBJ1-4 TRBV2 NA TGTGCCAGCAGGGGACTTTCATTTAGTGGTGAAAAACTGTTTTTT CASRGLSFSGEKLFF
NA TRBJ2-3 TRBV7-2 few TGTGCCAGCAGCTTAAGCCTGGCGGGCACAGATACGCAGTATTTT CASSLSLAGTDTQYF
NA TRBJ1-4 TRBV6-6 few TGTGCCAGCAGTACCGGTGGGACGGCTGAAAAACTGTTTTTT CASSTGGTAEKLFF
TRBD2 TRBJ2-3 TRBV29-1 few TGCAGCGTTCCGGGTAGCGGGGGATTCACAGATACGCAGTATTTT CSVPGSGGFTDTQYF
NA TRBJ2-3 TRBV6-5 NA TGTGCCAGCGCTGGCTCCACAGATACGCAGTATTTT CASAGSTDTQYF
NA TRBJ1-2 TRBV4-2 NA TGTGCCAGCAGCCAGGGCGGGATGGACTATGGCTACACCTTC CASSQGGMDYGYTF
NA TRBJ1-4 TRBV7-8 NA TGTGCCAGCAGCTTAGCTCAGGGCGGCTATGAAAAACTGTTTTTT CASSLAQGGYEKLFF
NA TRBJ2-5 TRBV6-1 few TGTGCCAGCAGTGGTCAGGTGGGAGAGACCCAGTACTTC CASSGQVGETQYF
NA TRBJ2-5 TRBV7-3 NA TGTGCCAGCAGCTTAGGTAACGGCCTACAACAAGAGACCCAGTACTTC CASSLGNGLQQETQYF